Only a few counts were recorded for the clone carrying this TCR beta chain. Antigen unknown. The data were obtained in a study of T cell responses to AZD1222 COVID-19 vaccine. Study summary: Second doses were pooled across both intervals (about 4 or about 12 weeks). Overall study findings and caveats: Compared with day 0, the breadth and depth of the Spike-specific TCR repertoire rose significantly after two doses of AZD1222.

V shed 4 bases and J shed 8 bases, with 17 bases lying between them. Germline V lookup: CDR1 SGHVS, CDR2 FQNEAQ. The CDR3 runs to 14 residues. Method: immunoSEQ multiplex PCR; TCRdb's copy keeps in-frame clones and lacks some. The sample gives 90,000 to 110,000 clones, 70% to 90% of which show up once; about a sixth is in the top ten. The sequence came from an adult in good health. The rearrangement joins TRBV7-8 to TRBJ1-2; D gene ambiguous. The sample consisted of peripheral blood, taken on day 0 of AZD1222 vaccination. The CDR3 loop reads CASSYQSQREGYTF. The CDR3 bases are TGTGCCAGCAGCTACCAGAGCCAGAGGGAGGGCTACACCTTC. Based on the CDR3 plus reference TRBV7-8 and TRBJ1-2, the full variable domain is GAGVSQSPRYKVAKRGQDVALRCDPISGHVSLFWYQQALGQGPEFLTYFQNEAQLDKSGLPSDRFFAERPEGSVSTLKIQRTQQEDSAVYLCASSYQSQREGYTFGSGTRLTVV.